Listed here are 6 T cell receptor beta chains from one sample, sequenced in a study of CXCR3-negative and CXCR3-positive naive CD8 T cells. The method, 5' RACE with UMI labels, was used to prepare the TRB cDNA libraries. TCRdb re-called the 5' RACE reads, yielding one record per CDR3 amino acid sequence without DNA. The sample's table shows some 67,000 distinct CDR3 sequences. Sequencing used naive CXCR3- CD8+ T cells from blood. As for subset: CD45RO-CCR7+CD27+CD95- naive CD8+ T cells lacking CXCR3 (TNR3-). The receptors were gathered from a human donor in good health. Some clones in this sample may be carry-over from other donors' samples.

This chain connects TRBV7-9 to TRBJ2-2; TCRdb's assignment of TRBD1 cannot be checked, as there is no DNA. Germline values: CDR1 SEHNR, CDR2 FQNEAQ (reference sequence). The CDR3 extends over 15 amino acids. CDR3 loop: CASSPRDLNTGELFF. Drawing the rest from reference TRBV7-9 and TRBJ2-2, the complete variable domain is DTGVSQNPRHKITKRGQNVTFRCDPISEHNRLYWYRQTLGQGPEFLTYFQNEAQLEKSRLLSDRFSAERPKGSFSTLEIQRTEQGDSAMYLCASSPRDLNTGELFFGEGSRLTVL.

The chain employs TRBV29-1 and TRBJ2-1; there is no DNA to check the TCRdb D call of TRBD1. Per the germline V gene, CDR1 is SQVTM and CDR2 is ANQGSEA. The CDR3 runs to 14 residues. This CDR3 reads CSGVFDRPYNEQFF.

The gene calls are TRBV29-1 and TRBJ2-5; TCRdb's D call, TRBD2, is unchecked because there is no DNA. Germline values: CDR1 SQVTM, CDR2 ANQGSEA. The CDR3 consists of 13 residues. CDR3 residues: CSVVLAGEQTQYF.

The rearrangement joins TRBV4-3 to TRBJ2-2; TCRdb names TRBD2, which stays unverified in the absence of DNA. The CDR3 sequence is 16 residues long. Per the germline V gene, CDR1 is LGHNA and CDR2 is YSLEER. CDR3 sequence reads: CASSQDLTQSYGELFF.

The V call is TRBV9, the J call TRBJ2-7; without DNA, the TCRdb call of TRBD1 cannot be checked. CDR3 length: 17 residues. The germline V gene encodes CDR1 SGDLS and CDR2 YYNGEE. CDR3 sequence: CASSDSRGTDFSYEQYF.

The V and J genes are TRBV12-3 or TRBV12-4 and TRBJ2-5; TCRdb names TRBD1, which stays unverified in the absence of DNA. The CDR3 runs 14 residues. The CDR3 sequence: CASSLRGVGETQYF.